This record concerns one T cell receptor (beta chain) sequence. The target antigen is unknown. Sequenced material consisted of expressed TCRB transcripts (all of the isolated RNA was reverse transcribed). TCRdb's table, derived via immunoSEQ multiplex PCR, lists solely in-frame clones and lacks some. The sample shows some 100,000 clones, almost 40% of them seen only once. The germline CDR1 and CDR2 sequences are SGHTA and FQGTGA. The length of the CDR3 is 18 residues. The J segment lost 3 bases and the V segment lost 0 bases, leaving 8 bases of the junction unmatched. The data stem from a study of beta chain features in type 1 diabetes. Study-wide findings and caveats: Type 1 diabetes patients had moderately but significantly shorter TCRB CDR3s in all four CD4+ subsets.

Sampling consisted of one heparinised blood draw per donor, averaging about 116 mL. The specimen was stem cell memory CD4+ T cells from blood. The chain is built from TRBV7-3 and TRBJ2-3; TRBD1 aligns across 11 bases. This TCR was recovered from a young woman in good health. CDR3 sequence: CASSLTFPGQGVTDTQYF. For the CDR3, the DNA is TGTGCCAGCAGCTTAACGTTCCCGGGACAGGGGGTAACAGATACGCAGTATTTT. The full variable domain, rest sourced from reference TRBV7-3 and TRBJ2-3, is GAGVSQTPSNKVTEKGKYVELRCDPISGHTALYWYRQSLGQGPEFLIYFQGTGAADDSGLPNDRFFAVRPEGSVSTLKIQRTERGDSAVYLCASSLTFPGQGVTDTQYFGPGTRLTVL.